A single sample gave rise to the 26 T cell receptor beta chains below, sequenced in a study of shared clonotypes between healthy human individuals. In the naive CD8 group, cells lacked CD45RO and were positively selected for CCR7, so terminally differentiated effector memory CD45RA+ cells were left out. Generated by immunoSEQ multiplex PCR, the TCRdb table keeps only in-frame clones and is missing some. This sample has roughly 2 million clones, with about 95% found just once. Sequencing was carried out using naive CD8+ T cells sorted from blood. The receptors were gathered from a man aged 18 to 35 in good health.

The rearrangement links TRBV27 to TRBJ2-4, with 10 bases that match TRBD1. Germline trimming cut 5 bases from V and 3 bases from J; bases unmatched to any gene: 22. Germline CDR1 MNHEY, CDR2 SMNVEV (reference sequence). This CDR3 has 21 amino acids. CDR3: CASSPEVPGQGPLVGKNIQYF. For the CDR3, the DNA is TGTGCCAGCAGTCCCGAGGTACCGGGACAGGGGCCACTGGTTGGCAAAAACATTCAGTACTTC.

The V call is TRBV7-9, the J call TRBJ2-1; 9 nucleotides align to TRBD2. In germline, CDR1 is SEHNR, CDR2 FQNEAQ (reference sequence). The CDR3 totals 15 residues. Germline trimming cut 10 bases from V and 1 base from J; bases unmatched to any gene: 8. Written as DNA, the CDR3 is TGTGCCATCTGGGGGCGGGAGGGGTCCTACAATGAGCAGTTCTTC. Its translation: CAIWGREGSYNEQFF. The complete variable domain, with remaining parts taken from reference TRBV7-9 and TRBJ2-1, reads DTGVSQNPRHKITKRGQNVTFRCDPISEHNRLYWYRQTLGQGPEFLTYFQNEAQLEKSRLLSDRFSAERPKGSFSTLEIQRTEQGDSAMYLCAIWGREGSYNEQFFGPGTRLTVL.

This chain uses TRBV27 with TRBJ1-5; D might be TRBD1 (6 bases). V lost 7 bases, J lost 2 bases, and 15 bases lay in between. The germline V gene encodes CDR1 MNHEY and CDR2 SMNVEV (reference sequence). The CDR3 loop spans 15 amino acids. CDR3 DNA sequence: TGTGCCAGCACCCCTGGGGGGGCCGGCAATCAGCCCCAGCATTTT. It encodes CASTPGGAGNQPQHF.

Points on this clone: This same CDR3 is encoded by further DNA sequences in the sample. V and J are TRBV7-9 and TRBJ2-7, with 7 bases lining up with TRBD1. V was clipped by 5 bases and J by 3 bases; unmatched bases: 7. From germline, CDR1 is SEHNR and CDR2 FQNEAQ (reference sequence). The CDR3 has 14 amino acids. CDR3 amino acids: CASSPRQGGYEQYF. The CDR3 nucleotides are TGTGCCAGCAGCCCCCGACAGGGTGGCTACGAGCAGTACTTC.

The chain couples TRBV2 to TRBJ2-2, with D hard to call. V was shortened by 4 bases and J by 0 bases, with 12 bases between the two germline ends. This CDR3 is built from 16 residues. Germline V CDR1 and CDR2: SNHLY, FYNNEI. The CDR3 DNA reads TGTGCCAGCAGTGGGCCGATGTTCGCGAACACCGGGGAGCTGTTTTTT. It yields the protein CASSGPMFANTGELFF.

This chain connects TRBV29-1 to TRBJ1-4, with D uncertain. The V end was cut by 4 bases, the J end by 3 bases, with 9 bases between. This CDR3 has 13 amino acids. Germline V gene data show CDR1 as SQVTM and CDR2 as ANQGSEA. The CDR3 DNA is TGCAGCGTTGCTTCTTTATCTAATGAAAAACTGTTTTTT. This codes for CSVASLSNEKLFF. The whole variable domain, remainder taken from reference TRBV29-1 and TRBJ1-4, is SAVISQKPSRDICQRGTSLTIQCQVDSQVTMMFWYRQQPGQSLTLIATANQGSEATYESGFVIDKFPISRPNLTFSTLTVSNMSPEDSSIYLCSVASLSNEKLFFGSGTQLSVL.

The chain joins TRBV28 to TRBJ1-1; 8 bases map to TRBD1. The junction had 9 bases not matched to a gene; V was cut back by 5 bases and J by 4 bases. The CDR3 length is 15 residues. Germline assignment: CDR1 MDHEN and CDR2 SYDVKM. This chain's CDR3 is CASSPGQGGGTEAFF. The CDR3 coding sequence is TGTGCCAGCAGTCCAGGACAGGGTGGGGGCACTGAAGCTTTCTTT.

This rearrangement joins TRBV2 to TRBJ1-1; no clear D gene. V lost 8 bases, J lost 10 bases, and 14 bases lay in between. Germline V gene lookup returns CDR1 SNHLY and CDR2 FYNNEI. There are 11 residues in the CDR3. The CDR3 DNA follows: TGTGCCAGCGACCCCCGACAAGGAGCTTTCTTT. Translating it yields CASDPRQGAFF. Based on the CDR3 plus reference TRBV2 and TRBJ1-1, the full variable domain is EPEVTQTPSHQVTQMGQEVILRCVPISNHLYFYWYRQILGQKVEFLVSFYNNEISEKSEIFDDQFSVERPDGSNFTLKIRSTKLEDSAMYFCASDPRQGAFFGQGTRLTVV.

CDR3 amino acids: CASSQEAGWTGELFF. CDR3 nucleotides: TGCGCCAGCAGCCAAGAGGCGGGGTGGACCGGGGAGCTGTTTTTT. The chain recombines TRBV4-3 with TRBJ2-2; D is possibly TRBD2 (6 bases). V was clipped by 0 bases and J by 5 bases, with 10 bases between them. The CDR3 runs 15 residues. Germline V lookup: CDR1 LGHNA, CDR2 YSLEER.

The gene calls are TRBV7-8 and TRBJ2-3; 11 positions match TRBD2. The V gene's germline CDR1 is SGHVS and CDR2 FQNEAQ. This CDR3 has 16 amino acids. After removal of 5 bases from V and 2 bases from J, the junction contained 6 bases not matched to a gene. The CDR3 nucleotides read TGTGCCAGCAGCCCGGGACTAGCGGAGACCACAGATACGCAGTATTTT. Amino acid sequence: CASSPGLAETTDTQYF.

The J gene is TRBJ2-2, the V gene TRBV4-1; no firm D call. Trimming cost V 3 bases and J 5 bases, with 10 bases left between them. The germline V gene encodes CDR1 MGHRA and CDR2 YSYEKL. The CDR3 length is 14 residues. CDR3 amino acids: CASSQIIGTGELFF. DNA for the CDR3: TGCGCCAGCAGCCAGATAATTGGTACCGGGGAGCTGTTTTTT.

The CDR3 sequence is CASSPVPTGLAGSYEQYF. As DNA, the CDR3 is TGTGCCAGCAGCCCAGTCCCGACGGGACTAGCGGGATCCTACGAGCAGTACTTC. The rearrangement joins TRBV7-8 to TRBJ2-7, with TRBD2 identical over 13 bases. The V and J ends lost 5 bases and 1 base, in that order; junction bases with no gene match: 11. Germline values: CDR1 SGHVS, CDR2 FQNEAQ. The CDR3 extends over 18 amino acids.

This chain uses TRBV13 with TRBJ2-3; D is uncertain. From germline, CDR1 is PRHDT and CDR2 FYEKMQ (reference sequence). V was clipped by 5 bases and J by 2 bases, with 8 bases between them. The length of the CDR3 is 13 residues. CDR3 DNA: TGTGCCAGCAGCCCAGGTACCACAGATACGCAGTATTTT. Translated, it gives CASSPGTTDTQYF. Full variable domain (remainder filled in from reference TRBV13 and TRBJ2-3): AAGVIQSPRHLIKEKRETATLKCYPIPRHDTVYWYQQGPGQDPQFLISFYEKMQSDKGSIPDRFSAQQFSDYHSELNMSSLELGDSALYFCASSPGTTDTQYFGPGTRLTVL.

This clone was counted a single time. The chain recombines TRBV30 with TRBJ1-6; possible D gene TRBD1, 6 bases. Looked up from germline, CDR1 is GTSNPN and CDR2 is SVGIG (reference sequence). The CDR3 length is 14 residues. The V end was cut by 6 bases, the J end by 9 bases, with 18 bases between. The CDR3 sequence: CACPVAGASSPLHF. In DNA form, the CDR3 reads TGTGCCTGCCCAGTGGCGGGGGCGAGTTCACCCCTCCACTTT. Filled out from reference TRBV30 and TRBJ1-6, the complete variable domain reads SQTIHQWPATLVQPVGSPLSLECTVEGTSNPNLYWYRQAAGRGLQLLFYSVGIGQISSEVPQNLSASRPQDRQFILSSKKLLLSDSGFYLCACPVAGASSPLHFGNGTRLTVT.

This chain uses TRBV27 with TRBJ2-2; 13 nucleotides agree with TRBD2. V shed 0 bases and J 10 bases; nucleotides not matched to a gene: 14. The CDR3 has 19 amino acids. Germline V gives CDR1 MNHEY, CDR2 SMNVEV (reference sequence). CDR3: CASSLSGGRLAGGREELFF. Here the CDR3 DNA reads TGTGCCAGCAGTTTATCAGGAGGTCGACTAGCGGGGGGCAGGGAGGAGCTGTTTTTT.

Worth noting for this clone: Other DNA sequences from this sample encode an identical CDR3 as well. The chain employs TRBV18 and TRBJ2-7; D tentatively reads TRBD1 or TRBD2 (6 bases each). The CDR3 loop spans 18 amino acids. V shed 6 bases and J shed 0 bases, with 24 bases lying between them. Germline values: CDR1 KGHSH, CDR2 LQKENI. The CDR3 nucleotides are TGTGCCAGCTCGAGTATACGTCGGGGGCCGAGAAACTCCTACGAGCAGTACTTC. Amino acids: CASSSIRRGPRNSYEQYF.

This rearrangement joins TRBV14 to TRBJ2-3; D possibly corresponds to TRBD2 (6 bases). The germline V gene has CDR1 SGHDN and CDR2 FVKESK. Trimming cost V 3 bases and J 9 bases, with 16 bases left between them. This CDR3 is 14 amino acids long. For the CDR3, the DNA is TGTGCCAGCAGCCACCCTGGAGGGCGGCAAACGCAGTATTTT. It translates to CASSHPGGRQTQYF.

The chain uses TRBV27 and TRBJ1-2; 8 nucleotides match TRBD1. J gave up 7 bases and V 2 bases, and 6 bases lay outside the gene matches. The CDR3 is 14 residues long. Germline V gives CDR1 MNHEY, CDR2 SMNVEV (reference sequence). This CDR3 is CASSLRQGAPGYTF. As DNA, the CDR3 is TGTGCCAGCAGTTTACGGCAGGGGGCGCCTGGCTACACCTTC.

V and J are TRBV19 and TRBJ2-7; the D is unclear. V lost 8 bases and J lost 2, with 16 bases in between. The germline gives CDR1 LNHDA, CDR2 SQIVND (reference sequence). The CDR3 consists of 14 residues. The CDR3 DNA sequence: TGTGCCAGTGCGGCTCGAGGCAGTACCTACGAGCAGTACTTC. Residues: CASAARGSTYEQYF.

The DNA of the CDR3 is TGTGCCAGCAGTTTCGGGGGGCTGCGAGAGACCCAGTACTTC. Its protein product is CASSFGGLRETQYF. The rearrangement uses TRBV27 and TRBJ2-5; D might be TRBD2 (7 bases). Trimming took 3 bases from V and 4 from J, leaving 12 bases between them. The germline gives CDR1 MNHEY, CDR2 SMNVEV (reference sequence). The CDR3 covers 14 residues.

V usage is TRBV6-1 and J usage is TRBJ2-7; a weak D match, TRBD2 (5 bases). Between the trimmed V and J ends, which lost 4 bases and 6 bases, there was a span of 19 bases. The germline V gene encodes CDR1 MNHNS and CDR2 SASEGT. This CDR3 has 15 amino acids. CDR3 nucleotide sequence: TGTGCCAGCAGTGTGTCGGCTAGCATTCCGGCCGAGCAGTACTTC. Residues: CASSVSASIPAEQYF.

This clone has only one observation. The rearrangement joins TRBV2 to TRBJ2-5, with D tentatively TRBD2 (6 bases). Trimming stripped 1 base from V and 3 bases from J, with 9 bases between. Germline assignment: CDR1 SNHLY and CDR2 FYNNEI. This CDR3 spans 14 amino acids. CDR3 nucleotides: TGTGCCAGCAGTGAAGGACTAGTAGAAGAGACCCAGTACTTC. Its translation: CASSEGLVEETQYF.

The V and J genes are TRBV9 and TRBJ2-5; D possibly matches TRBD1 or TRBD2 (5 bases each). The CDR3 loop spans 13 amino acids. CDR1 is SGDLS, CDR2 YYNGEE, per germline. Trimming took off 2 bases at V and 13 bases at J, with 18 bases between the two ends. CDR3 in amino acids: CASSVGDSGLGYF. The CDR3 DNA is TGTGCCAGCAGCGTCGGGGATTCGGGGCTGGGGTACTTC.

V and J are TRBV5-6 and TRBJ2-1; 11 positions agree with TRBD2. The CDR3 spans 15 residues. J gave up 7 bases and V 4 bases, and 7 bases lay outside the gene matches. Germline V gives CDR1 SGHDT, CDR2 YYEEEE. This chain's CDR3 is CASSVTSGSWNEQFF. CDR3 nucleotides: TGTGCCAGCAGCGTAACTAGCGGGAGTTGGAATGAGCAGTTCTTC.

There are a few counts of this clone. The V gene is TRBV5-1, the J gene TRBJ1-6; no firm D call. Germline-derived CDR1 and CDR2 are SGHRS and YFSETQ. Trimming removed 4 bases at V and 10 bases at J, with 15 bases between. The CDR3 runs to 14 residues. CDR3 residues: CASSREMARSPLHF. The DNA for the CDR3 is TGCGCCAGCAGCCGAGAAATGGCGCGATCACCCCTCCACTTT.

This clone appeared once. The chain has TRBV7-8 and TRBJ2-3, with D unresolved. The germline V gene encodes CDR1 SGHVS and CDR2 FQNEAQ. CDR3 length equals 13 residues. V dropped 4 bases and J dropped 0 bases, with 5 bases sitting between them. CDR3 protein: CASSSDSTDTQYF. The DNA of the CDR3 is TGTGCCAGCAGCTCGGACAGCACAGATACGCAGTATTTT.